This T cell receptor beta chain emerged from a study of cytomegalovirus exposure and HLA in healthy donors. The PCR contained 60 Vbeta and 13 Jbeta primers. TCRdb's copy holds only in-frame clones and misses some; the assay was immunoSEQ multiplex PCR. There are 55,000 to 70,000 clones in the sample; about three quarters occur only once, and approximately 4.7% lies in the top ten. About this clone itself: The antigen is unknown.

Findings of the study overall: Later analysis identified several of the most significant clusters that appeared linked to common viral pathogens. The authors later linked a missense DCLRE1C variant to TCR beta V- and J-gene trimming. The study reported that TCR beta sequences accurately predicted HLA-A and HLA-B alleles in most subjects.

Among the donors, all were healthy bone marrow donors. Germline loops: CDR1 MNHNS, CDR2 SASEGT. The V end lost 2 bases, the J end lost 1 base, and 14 bases lay between the germline ends. CDR3 length: 16 residues. The rearrangement uses TRBV6-1 and TRBJ1-1; perhaps TRBD1 as D (6 bases). This sequence originates from a male donor in good health and CMV-seropositive. Sequencing was performed on PBMCs. DNA of the CDR3: TGTGCCAGCAGTGAAAGGCCCGGGACACAGAACACTGAAGCTTTCTTT. Encoded protein: CASSERPGTQNTEAFF.